The 8 T cell receptor beta chains below all came from one sample that was sequenced in a study of cytomegalovirus exposure and HLA in healthy donors. Data came from immunoSEQ multiplex PCR; TCRdb stores just in-frame clones and leaves some out. The table lists a few hundred thousand clones, over 75% of them singletons, with approximately 12% in the top ten. The source material was PBMCs. The receptors were gathered from a man younger than 35 in good health and CMV-seropositive.

The chain is built from TRBV2 and TRBJ2-7; TRBD2 aligns across 8 bases. V trimming: 8 bases; J trimming: 4 bases; junction bases outside the gene matches: 10. Germline V gene lookup returns CDR1 SNHLY and CDR2 FYNNEI. This CDR3 comprises 14 residues. CDR3 nucleotide sequence: TGTGCCAGCCACCCCAGCGGGAGTTTTTACGAGCAGTACTTC. The encoded protein is CASHPSGSFYEQYF.

V usage is TRBV7-9 and J usage is TRBJ1-1, with no clear D. The V end lost 5 bases, the J end lost 1 base, and 5 bases lay between the germline ends. The CDR3 contains 12 residues. CDR1 SEHNR and CDR2 FQNEAQ come from the germline V gene (reference sequence). The CDR3: CASSQANTEAFF. In DNA, the CDR3 is TGTGCCAGCAGCCAGGCGAACACTGAAGCTTTCTTT.

The chain uses TRBV28 and TRBJ2-7; D perhaps matches TRBD2 (6 bases). This CDR3 has 11 amino acids. With 8 bases removed from V and 3 bases from J, the gap between germline ends came to 8 bases. Germline V gene data show CDR1 as MDHEN and CDR2 as SYDVKM. CDR3 sequence (DNA): TGTGCCAGCGGGGGGAGCTACGAGCAGTACTTC. Translated, it gives CASGGSYEQYF.

This clone was observed a handful of times. This chain joins TRBV7-9 and TRBJ2-1; 12 nucleotides agree with TRBD2. The CDR3 runs 16 residues. Germline V CDR1 and CDR2: SEHNR, FQNEAQ (reference sequence). The V segment lost 4 bases and the J segment 5 bases; nucleotides outside the gene matches: 6. The CDR3 reads CASSSGLAGIDNEQFF. The CDR3 DNA sequence: TGTGCCAGCAGCTCAGGACTAGCGGGAATCGACAATGAGCAGTTCTTC.

The CDR3 spells CASSTFGGYEQYF. The CDR3, as DNA: TGTGCCAGTAGTACTTTTGGGGGCTACGAGCAGTACTTC. The V and J genes are TRBV19 and TRBJ2-7; D is possibly TRBD1 or TRBD2 (5 bases each). Per germline, CDR1 LNHDA and CDR2 SQIVND (reference sequence). The CDR3 is 13 amino acids. Trimming took off 4 bases at V and 3 bases at J, with 10 bases between the two ends.

The CDR3 nucleotides read TGTGCCAGCAGATACCCCGGGACAGGGCATGAGCAGTTCTTC. This encodes CASRYPGTGHEQFF. The chain links TRBV6-5 to TRBJ2-1; 9 bases are shared with TRBD1. The V gene end was trimmed by 6 bases and the J gene end by 8 bases; junction bases not matched to a gene: 8. This CDR3 has 14 residues. Germline V lookup: CDR1 MNHEY, CDR2 SVGAGI.

The chain carries TRBV27 and TRBJ2-1; TRBD2 might be the D (7 bases). Trimming stripped 4 bases from V and 2 bases from J, with 18 bases between. The CDR3 sequence is 17 residues long. Per germline, CDR1 MNHEY and CDR2 SMNVEV (reference sequence). As DNA, the CDR3 is TGTGCCAGCAGTTCCCCCGGGGGGCCTCGGGCCTACAATGAGCAGTTCTTC. Its translation is CASSSPGGPRAYNEQFF.

V is TRBV9 and J is TRBJ2-5, with 8 nucleotides matching TRBD1. This CDR3 spans 15 amino acids. CDR1 and CDR2 from the germline V gene are SGDLS and YYNGEE. The V segment lost 3 bases and the J segment 4 bases; nucleotides outside the gene matches: 8. The CDR3 region has the DNA TGTGCCAGCAGCGGGGAAGGACAGGGCGGAGAGACCCAGTACTTC. Residues: CASSGEGQGGETQYF.